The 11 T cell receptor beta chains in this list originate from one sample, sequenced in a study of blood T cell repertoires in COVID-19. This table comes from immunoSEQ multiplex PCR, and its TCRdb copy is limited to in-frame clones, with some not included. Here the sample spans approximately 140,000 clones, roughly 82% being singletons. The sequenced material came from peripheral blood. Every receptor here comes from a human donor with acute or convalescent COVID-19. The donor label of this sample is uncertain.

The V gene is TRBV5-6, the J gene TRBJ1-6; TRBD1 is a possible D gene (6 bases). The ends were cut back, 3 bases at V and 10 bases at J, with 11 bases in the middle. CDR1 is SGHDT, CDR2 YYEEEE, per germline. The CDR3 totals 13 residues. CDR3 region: CASSSDSESPLHF. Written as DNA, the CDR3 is TGTGCCAGCAGCTCGGACAGTGAGTCACCCCTCCACTTT. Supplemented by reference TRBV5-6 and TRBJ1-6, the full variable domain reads DAGVTQSPTHLIKTRGQQVTLRCSPKSGHDTVSWYQQALGQGPQFIFQYYEEEERQRGNFPDRFSGHQFPNYSSELNVNALLLGDSALYLCASSSDSESPLHFGNGTRLTVT.

CDR3 coding DNA: TGTGCCAGCAGGCCCGGTCTCTTAGGGGAGCTGTTTTTT. This codes for CASRPGLLGELFF. The chain recombines TRBV14 with TRBJ2-2; unclear D gene. The germline gives CDR1 SGHDN, CDR2 FVKESK. V was shortened by 6 bases and J by 8 bases, with 13 bases between the two germline ends. The CDR3 is 13 residues long.

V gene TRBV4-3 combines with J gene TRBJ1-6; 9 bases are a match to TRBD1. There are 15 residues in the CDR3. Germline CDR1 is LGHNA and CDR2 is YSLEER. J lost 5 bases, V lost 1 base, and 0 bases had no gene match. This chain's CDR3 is CASSQGTGDNSPLHF. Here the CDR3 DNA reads TGCGCCAGCAGCCAAGGGACAGGGGATAATTCACCCCTCCACTTT.

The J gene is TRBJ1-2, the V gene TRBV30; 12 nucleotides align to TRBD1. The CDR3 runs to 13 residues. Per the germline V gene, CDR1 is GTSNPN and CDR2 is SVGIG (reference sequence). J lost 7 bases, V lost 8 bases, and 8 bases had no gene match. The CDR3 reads CARRDRGRVGYTF. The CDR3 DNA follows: TGTGCCCGCCGGGACAGGGGGCGTGTTGGCTACACCTTC.

The CDR3 spells CASSPYPRDSSYEQYF. CDR3 DNA sequence: TGCGCCAGCAGCCCCTACCCTAGGGACAGCTCCTACGAGCAGTACTTC. The chain recombines TRBV5-1 with TRBJ2-7; 7 bases agree with TRBD1. The trim removed 4 bases at V and 0 bases at J, leaving 10 bases unmatched. The length of the CDR3 is 16 residues. Germline V CDR1 and CDR2: SGHRS, YFSETQ. The full variable domain, its missing parts supplied by reference TRBV5-1 and TRBJ2-7, is KAGVTQTPRYLIKTRGQQVTLSCSPISGHRSVSWYQQTPGQGLQFLFEYFSETQRNKGNFPGRFSGRQFSNSRSEMNVSTLELGDSALYLCASSPYPRDSSYEQYFGPGTRLTVT.

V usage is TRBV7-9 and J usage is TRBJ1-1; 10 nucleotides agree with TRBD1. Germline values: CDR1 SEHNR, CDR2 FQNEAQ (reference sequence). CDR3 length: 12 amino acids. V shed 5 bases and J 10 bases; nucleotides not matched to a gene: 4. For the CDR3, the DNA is TGTGCCAGCAGCCCCCGGGACAGGGGAGCTTTCTTT. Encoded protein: CASSPRDRGAFF.

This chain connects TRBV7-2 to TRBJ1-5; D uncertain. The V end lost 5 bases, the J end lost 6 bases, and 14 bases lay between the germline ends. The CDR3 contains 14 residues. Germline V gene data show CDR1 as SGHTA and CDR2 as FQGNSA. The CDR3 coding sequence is TGTGCCAGCAGCCCAAGAATCCTGAGTCAGCCCCAGCATTTT. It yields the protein CASSPRILSQPQHF.

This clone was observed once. CDR3 coding DNA: TGTGCCAGCAGTTACCACCCAGGGTCTAAAGGCTACACCTTC. It specifies CASSYHPGSKGYTF. The rearrangement uses TRBV6-2 or TRBV6-3 and TRBJ1-2, with TRBD1 as a possible D gene (5 bases). The CDR3 runs to 14 residues. V lost 2 bases, J lost 8 bases, and 15 bases lay in between. Germline assignment: CDR1 MNHEY and CDR2 SVGEGT.

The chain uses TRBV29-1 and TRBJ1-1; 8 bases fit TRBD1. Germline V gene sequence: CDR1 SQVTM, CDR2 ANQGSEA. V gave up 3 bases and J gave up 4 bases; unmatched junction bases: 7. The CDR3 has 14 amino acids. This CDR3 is CSVDSDRVGTEAFF. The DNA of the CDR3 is TGCAGCGTTGATTCGGACAGGGTTGGCACTGAAGCTTTCTTT.

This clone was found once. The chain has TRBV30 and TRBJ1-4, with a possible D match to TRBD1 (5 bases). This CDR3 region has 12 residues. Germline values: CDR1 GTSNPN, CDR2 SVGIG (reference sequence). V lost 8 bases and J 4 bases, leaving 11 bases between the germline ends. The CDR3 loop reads CAGQDSNEKLFF. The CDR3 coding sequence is TGTGCCGGCCAAGACAGTAATGAAAAACTGTTTTTT.

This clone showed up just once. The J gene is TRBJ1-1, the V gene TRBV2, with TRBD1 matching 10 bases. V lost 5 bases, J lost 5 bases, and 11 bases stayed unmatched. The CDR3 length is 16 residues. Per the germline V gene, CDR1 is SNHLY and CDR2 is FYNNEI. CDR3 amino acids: CASSPGQGRGSTEAFF. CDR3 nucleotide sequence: TGTGCCAGCAGTCCGGGACAGGGGAGGGGGAGTACTGAAGCTTTCTTT.